This is a list of T cell receptor beta chains from one sample in a study of early T cells in non-severe SARS-CoV-2 infection. Each CDR3 protein gets one entry after TCRdb re-called the 5' RACE reads with MiXCR. The sample yields some 61,000 distinct CDR3 sequences, 9.3% seen once. Sequencing was carried out using whole blood. Every receptor here comes from an adult who was a healthcare worker with PCR-confirmed SARS-CoV-2 infection or an uninfected control (not recorded which). CDR3s include the opening cysteine and the closing phenylalanine or tryptophan. D genes are given only for firm matches. Not every row has a clone size; where given, it reads once, few, many or a size class.

>TRBV12-3/TRBV12-4|.|TRBJ2-7|many
TGTGCCAGCAGTCTCATTGCGGGGGCCCTCGGCGAGCAGTACTTC
CASSLIAGALGEQYF
>TRBV12-3/TRBV12-4|.|TRBJ2-7|.
TGTGCCAGCTCGAGGGGGGCGGCCGAGCAGTACTTC
CASSRGAAEQYF
>TRBV3-1|.|TRBJ1-1|.
TGTGCCAGCAGCCAAGATGACACTGAAGCTTTCTTT
CASSQDDTEAFF
>TRBV4-1|.|TRBJ2-7|.
TGCGCCAGCAGCCCTGGGAGGGACAGGTCCCCCTACGAGCAGTACTTC
CASSPGRDRSPYEQYF
>TRBV7-9|.|TRBJ1-4|few
TGTGCCAGCAGTTGGGGGAGGTCTAATGAAAAACTGTTTTTT
CASSWGRSNEKLFF
>TRBV6-1|.|TRBJ1-6|.
TGTGCCAGCAGGGGGGGCGAAAGTGATTCACCCCTCCACTTT
CASRGGESDSPLHF
>TRBV5-4|.|TRBJ2-1|few
TGTGCCAGCAGCTCCCCGGGGGCGAGTGAGCAGTTCTTC
CASSSPGASEQFF
>TRBV6-1|.|TRBJ1-6|many
TGTGCCAGCAGCGTAGAACCGGGGTCGGGTTCACCCCTCCACTTT
CASSVEPGSGSPLHF
>TRBV30|.|TRBJ1-5|few
TGTGCCTGGAGTACCCCCGGGGACACTAATCAGCCCCAGCATTTT
CAWSTPGDTNQPQHF
>TRBV6-1|.|TRBJ1-2|few
TGTGCCAGCAGTGAAGGCAGACAATATGGCTACACCTTC
CASSEGRQYGYTF
>TRBV7-8|.|TRBJ1-1|many
TGTGCCAGCAGCTTAGGGGTGAGGATGAACACTGAAGCTTTCTTT
CASSLGVRMNTEAFF
>TRBV4-1|.|TRBJ2-7|.
TGCGCCAGCAGCCAAGTCGGGAACGAGCAGTACTTC
CASSQVGNEQYF
>TRBV12-3/TRBV12-4|.|TRBJ1-3|few
TGTGCCAGCAGCTTCAACCCGCAGGGAACTGGAAACACCATATATTTT
CASSFNPQGTGNTIYF
>TRBV29-1|TRBD2|TRBJ2-3|many
TGCAGCGGGGCCGGGACTAGCGGGGGCCTCCACACAGATACGCAGTATTTT
CSGAGTSGGLHTDTQYF
>TRBV7-2|TRBD2|TRBJ2-3|few
TGTGCCAGCTCCGGGGTAGCGGGGACAGATACGCAGTATTTT
CASSGVAGTDTQYF
>TRBV6-1|.|TRBJ2-6|many
TGTGCCAGCAGTGACCCAATGCCTGGGGCCAACGTCCTGACTTTC
CASSDPMPGANVLTF
>TRBV5-1|TRBD1|TRBJ1-2|many
TGCGCCAGCAGCCCCCTCTCCGGGACAGGGGGCCTCTATGGCTACACCTTC
CASSPLSGTGGLYGYTF
>TRBV5-6|TRBD1|TRBJ2-7|.
TGTGCCAGCAGGCAGACAGGGTCCTACGAGCAGTACTTC
CASRQTGSYEQYF
>TRBV27|.|TRBJ1-2|.
TGTGCCAGCAGTTTATCGGCTGGGGGCTATGGCTACACCTTC
CASSLSAGGYGYTF
>TRBV29-1|.|TRBJ1-2|few
TGCAGCGTTCTTGAGGGGTACTATGGCTACACCTTC
CSVLEGYYGYTF
>TRBV14|.|TRBJ1-3|.
TGTGCCAGCAGCCAATACAAGGACACCATATATTTT
CASSQYKDTIYF
>TRBV20-1|.|TRBJ1-3|few
TGCAGTGCAGCCAGAGGCGTGGGGGCCTCAGGAGCCTCTGAAAACACCATATATTTT
CSAARGVGASGASENTIYF
>TRBV27|.|TRBJ1-1|.
TGTGCCAGCGGTGACAGATTTACTGAAGCTTTCTTT
CASGDRFTEAFF
>TRBV3-1|TRBD1|TRBJ2-7|few
TGTGCCAGCAGCCAGGCCGGGACAGGAGCCTACGAGCAGTACTTC
CASSQAGTGAYEQYF
>TRBV20-1|TRBD1|TRBJ2-2|medium-sized
TGCAGTGCTCAACCGGGACAGGGAACCGGGGAGCTGTTTTTT
CSAQPGQGTGELFF
>TRBV7-3|TRBD1|TRBJ1-2|.
TGTGCCAGCAGCCCCCGCGGGACAGGGAGCGGCTACACCTTC
CASSPRGTGSGYTF
>TRBV7-3|.|TRBJ2-3|few
TGTGCCAGCAGCCCGGAGAGGGACACAGATACGCAGTATTTT
CASSPERDTDTQYF
>TRBV7-8|.|TRBJ2-3|.
TGTGCCAGCAGCTTAGAGGCTTTTAAAAGCCCGCAGTATTTT
CASSLEAFKSPQYF
>TRBV2|.|TRBJ2-1|.
TGTGCCAGCAGTGGAACAGGGTCCTACAATGAGCAGTTCTTC
CASSGTGSYNEQFF